What follows are 23 T cell receptor beta chains derived from one specimen sequenced in a study of T cells in Graves' hyperthyroidism and ophthalmopathy. Regions amplified from RNA transcripts were the TCR beta CDR3 regions. The HTBI primer set drove a first-round RT-PCR of the TCR CDR3. TCRdb itself ran the multiplex PCR reads through MiXCR, one entry per CDR3 protein. The repertoire consists of hundreds of thousands of distinct CDR3 sequences, with about a sixth occurring once and the leading ten covering 11% to 15%. The material sequenced was blood. The receptors derive from a woman between 18 and 29 years old with Graves' hyperthyroidism.

This chain joins TRBV7-9 and TRBJ2-3; 13 nucleotides align to TRBD2. Germline loops: CDR1 SEHNR, CDR2 FQNEAQ (reference sequence). V gave up 4 bases and J gave up 4 bases; unmatched junction bases: 14. CDR3 length: 19 amino acids. The CDR3 here is CASSSQGLAGTSSSDTQYF. In DNA, the CDR3 is TGTGCCAGCAGCTCACAGGGACTAGCGGGAACCAGCAGCTCAGATACGCAGTATTTT.

This clonotype was counted ten times or more. V and J are TRBV12-3 or TRBV12-4 and TRBJ2-3; the D gene is possibly TRBD1 (5 bases). Trimming took 6 bases from V and 1 from J, leaving 8 bases between them. This CDR3 comprises 13 residues. The chain's CDR3 is CASRQVGTDTQYF. Here the CDR3 DNA reads TGTGCCAGCAGACAGGTTGGCACAGATACGCAGTATTTT.

This clonotype was recorded many times. The rearrangement uses TRBV12-3 or TRBV12-4 and TRBJ2-7, with 7 bases matching TRBD1. The CDR3 extends over 14 amino acids. V dropped 3 bases and J dropped 1; count of bases not matched to a gene: 3. The CDR3 here is CASSLGQKSYEQYF. The CDR3 region has the DNA TGTGCCAGCAGTTTGGGACAGAAATCCTACGAGCAGTACTTC.

This clonotype was detected only a few times. The V call is TRBV13, the J call TRBJ2-3, with TRBD1 as a possible D gene (5 bases). The germline CDR1 and CDR2 sequences are PRHDT and FYEKMQ (reference sequence). The CDR3 extends over 16 amino acids. Trimming took 4 bases from V and 2 from J, leaving 16 bases between them. The CDR3 spells CASSSSQRQNTDTQYF. CDR3 DNA: TGTGCCAGCAGCTCCAGCCAGAGACAGAACACAGATACGCAGTATTTT. Full variable domain (missing parts from reference TRBV13 and TRBJ2-3): AAGVIQSPRHLIKEKRETATLKCYPIPRHDTVYWYQQGPGQDPQFLISFYEKMQSDKGSIPDRFSAQQFSDYHSELNMSSLELGDSALYFCASSSSQRQNTDTQYFGPGTRLTVL.

This clonotype was detected a few times. V usage is TRBV5-8 and J usage is TRBJ1-1; possibly TRBD1 for D (5 bases). CDR1 is SGHTS and CDR2 is YDEGEE in the germline V gene. The CDR3 has 13 residues. Trimming removed 7 bases from V and 0 bases from J, with 10 bases in between. The CDR3 protein is CASAGGMNTEAFF. Written as DNA, the CDR3 is TGTGCCAGCGCCGGGGGAATGAACACTGAAGCTTTCTTT.

Many counts were recorded for this clonotype. The rearrangement joins TRBV27 to TRBJ2-1; 12 bases agree with TRBD2. The J segment lost 4 bases and the V segment lost 2 bases, leaving 6 bases of the junction unmatched. The CDR3 runs 17 residues. Germline V CDR1 and CDR2: MNHEY, SMNVEV (reference sequence). The CDR3 region has the DNA TGTGCCAGCAGTTTACCCCAACTAGCGGGGGGATACAATGAGCAGTTCTTC. This gives the protein CASSLPQLAGGYNEQFF.

At least ten counts were recorded for this clonotype. In DNA form, the CDR3 reads TGTGCCAGCAGGGATGGGACAGGCCTGAACACCGGGGAGCTGTTTTTT. Its protein product is CASRDGTGLNTGELFF. The chain employs TRBV28 and TRBJ2-2, with 8 bases fitting TRBD1. Trimming at V came to 6 bases and at J to 1 base, leaving 7 bases not matched to a gene. The CDR3 runs to 16 residues. Germline V lookup: CDR1 MDHEN, CDR2 SYDVKM.

For this clonotype: Being one base from a much bigger clone, this may be a read error. The chain is built from TRBV5-4 and TRBJ1-6; D may be TRBD1 (5 bases). Germline V lookup: CDR1 SGHNT, CDR2 YYREEE (reference sequence). This CDR3 has 14 amino acids. Trimming removed 4 bases from V and 10 bases from J, with 15 bases in between. CDR3 sequence: CASSARVMRSPLHF. In DNA form, the CDR3 reads TGTGCCAGCAGCGCCAGGGTGATGAGGTCACCCCTCCACTTT. Full variable domain (missing parts from reference TRBV5-4 and TRBJ1-6): ETGVTQSPTHLIKTRGQQVTLRCSSQSGHNTVSWYQQALGQGPQFIFQYYREEENGRGNFPPRFSGLQFPNYSSELNVNALELDDSALYLCASSARVMRSPLHFGNGTRLTVT.

This clonotype was seen ten or more times. The gene calls are TRBV12-3 or TRBV12-4 and TRBJ1-1, with 8 bases aligning to TRBD1. CDR3 length: 15 amino acids. The J segment lost 3 bases and the V segment lost 5 bases, leaving 8 bases of the junction unmatched. The CDR3 region is CASSRTGSVDTEAFF. CDR3 coding DNA: TGTGCCAGCAGTAGGACAGGGTCAGTCGACACTGAAGCTTTCTTT.

The chain has TRBV9 and TRBJ2-5, with D maybe TRBD1 (5 bases). Germline V CDR1 and CDR2: SGDLS, YYNGEE. This CDR3 comprises 17 residues. Trimming removed 2 bases from V and 2 bases from J, with 19 bases in between. CDR3 sequence (DNA): TGTGCCAGCAGCGTTTCCGTGGGGCAGGGCGCACAAGAGACCCAGTACTTC. It yields the protein CASSVSVGQGAQETQYF.

There are a few counts of this clonotype. In this CDR3 the conserved last residue, phenylalanine or tryptophan, is missing, so a read error is likely. This chain uses TRBV5-5 with TRBJ1-5, with TRBD1 matching 7 bases. The V gene end was trimmed by 4 bases and the J gene end by 4 bases; junction bases not matched to a gene: 11. CDR1 is SGHKS and CDR2 is YYEKEE in the germline V gene (reference sequence). The CDR3 extends over 16 amino acids. CDR3 in amino acids: CASSVGTESGNQPQHL. CDR3 in DNA: TGTGCCAGCAGCGTCGGGACAGAGAGTGGGAATCAGCCCCAGCATCTT.

This clonotype was seen ten or more times. The V call is TRBV28, the J call TRBJ2-7, with 9 bases fitting TRBD2. CDR1 MDHEN and CDR2 SYDVKM come from the germline V gene. Trimming cost V 5 bases and J 3 bases; bases outside gene matches: 5. The CDR3 loop spans 14 amino acids. CDR3 protein: CASSPIAGVYEQYF. CDR3 sequence (DNA): TGTGCCAGCAGTCCAATAGCGGGAGTCTACGAGCAGTACTTC.

This clonotype was detected ten times or more. The chain has TRBV11-2 and TRBJ2-7, with TRBD2 matching over 7 bases. CDR3 length: 15 amino acids. Per the germline V gene, CDR1 is SGHAT and CDR2 is FQNNGV. Losses at the gene ends were 5 bases for V and 3 bases for J; bases not matched to a gene: 10. The CDR3 nucleotides are TGTGCCAGCAGCACCGTGGGCGGGAGCAGCTACGAGCAGTACTTC. Translating it yields CASSTVGGSSYEQYF.

This clonotype was counted ten times or more. The rearrangement joins TRBV6-1 to TRBJ1-1; a weak D match, TRBD1 (6 bases). There are 15 residues in the CDR3. Germline values: CDR1 MNHNS, CDR2 SASEGT. With 6 bases removed from V and 0 bases from J, the gap between germline ends came to 14 bases. The CDR3 is CASSTRTALNTEAFF. Here the CDR3 DNA reads TGTGCCAGCAGCACCCGGACAGCCCTGAACACTGAAGCTTTCTTT.

This clonotype was seen many times. The chain has TRBV11-1 and TRBJ1-1; TRBD1 matches 7 bases. In germline, CDR1 is SGHAT, CDR2 FQDESV (reference sequence). The junction had 13 bases not matched to a gene; V was cut back by 7 bases and J by 11 bases. CDR3 length equals 13 residues. The CDR3 loop reads CASTRGTAESAFF. DNA of the CDR3: TGTGCCAGCACCAGGGGGACGGCGGAGTCGGCTTTCTTT.

This clonotype was found many times. The chain couples TRBV28 to TRBJ2-1; 7 bases fit TRBD2. From germline, CDR1 is MDHEN and CDR2 SYDVKM. The CDR3 loop spans 15 amino acids. V shed 6 bases, J shed 9 bases, and the junction held 14 bases outside the gene matches. The CDR3 DNA is TGTGCCAGCAGACCGACTGGGCGGGAGTTTGGTGAGCAGTTCTTC. It yields the protein CASRPTGREFGEQFF. Filled out from reference TRBV28 and TRBJ2-1, the complete variable domain reads DVKVTQSSRYLVKRTGEKVFLECVQDMDHENMFWYRQDPGLGLRLIYFSYDVKMKEKGDIPEGYSVSREKKERFSLILESASTNQTSMYLCASRPTGREFGEQFFGPGTRLTVL.

The sample holds many counts of this clonotype. The chain recombines TRBV19 with TRBJ2-2; 14 bases map to TRBD2. V lost 2 bases, J lost 5 bases, and 4 bases stayed unmatched. The CDR3 contains 17 residues. Germline CDR1 reads LNHDA; CDR2 reads SQIVND (reference sequence). The CDR3 protein is CASSIPRLAGGTGELFF. Written as DNA, the CDR3 is TGTGCCAGTAGTATACCCCGACTAGCGGGAGGGACCGGGGAGCTGTTTTTT.

This clonotype was counted between two and nine times. This sequence joins TRBV9 and TRBJ1-2; a possible D gene is TRBD1 (5 bases). The CDR3 has 16 amino acids. The germline V gene has CDR1 SGDLS and CDR2 YYNGEE. Trimming shortened V by 3 bases and J by 4 bases, and 19 bases separated the two germline ends. Here the CDR3 DNA reads TGTGCCAGCAGCGCCCTGCAGACAGTGCGGTCCTATGGCTACACCTTC. The encoded protein is CASSALQTVRSYGYTF.

This clonotype was found a few times. The V and J genes are TRBV10-3 and TRBJ2-1; TRBD2 agrees at 14 bases. The CDR3 runs to 15 residues. CDR1 ENHRY and CDR2 SYGVKD come from the germline V gene. With V trimmed by 5 bases and J by 6 bases, 3 bases remained unmatched. In nucleotides, the CDR3 is TGTGCCATCAGTTCGACTAGCGGGGGGGCCAATGAGCAGTTCTTC. Amino acids: CAISSTSGGANEQFF.

This clonotype turned up a few times. Just one base apart from a much larger clone, this may be a read error. The conserved closing phenylalanine or tryptophan is absent in this CDR3, likely reflecting a read error. The V call is TRBV7-9, the J call TRBJ2-1, with D hard to call. The germline CDR1 and CDR2 sequences are SEHNR and FQNEAQ (reference sequence). CDR3 length: 14 amino acids. Trimming stripped 5 bases from V and 0 bases from J, with 8 bases between. The chain's CDR3 is CASSRSSSYNEQFS. DNA for the CDR3: TGTGCCAGCAGCCGGTCTTCCTCCTACAATGAGCAGTTCTCC.

This clonotype was seen ten or more times. V usage is TRBV12-3 or TRBV12-4 and J usage is TRBJ2-1; 9 bases line up with TRBD1. With V trimmed by 5 bases and J by 9 bases, 14 bases remained unmatched. The CDR3 runs to 16 residues. The CDR3, as DNA: TGTGCCAGCAGTCCGACCGGGACAGGGACGAGTGGTGAGCAGTTCTTC. It yields the protein CASSPTGTGTSGEQFF.

V gene TRBV4-2 combines with J gene TRBJ2-3; no definite D call. This CDR3 contains 11 residues. From germline, CDR1 is LGHNA and CDR2 YNFKEQ. Trimming removed 0 bases from V and 8 bases from J, with 3 bases in between. The CDR3 region is CASSQDGTQYF. CDR3 bases: TGTGCCAGCAGCCAAGATGGTACGCAGTATTTT.

This clonotype has a count of ten or more. This sequence joins TRBV28 and TRBJ2-3; maybe TRBD2 (6 bases). Germline V gene data show CDR1 as MDHEN and CDR2 as SYDVKM. Trimming pared 5 bases from V and 1 base from J, leaving 16 bases between. The CDR3 loop spans 16 amino acids. CDR3: CASSVGGRAGTDTQYF. The CDR3 region has the DNA TGTGCCAGCAGTGTCGGAGGGCGGGCGGGCACAGATACGCAGTATTTT.